The TCR beta chain described here comes from a study of OX40 agonist ivuxolimab in advanced cancers. There are a few counts of this clone. The assay was immunoSEQ multiplex PCR, and TCRdb's table has in-frame clones only and misses some. The sample holds 15,000 or so clones; roughly four fifths are singletons and the top ten take approximately 28%. CDR1 is WSHSY, CDR2 SAAADI, per germline. V trimming: 7 bases; J trimming: 1 base; junction bases outside the gene matches: 6. The CDR3 is 14 amino acids. The chain combines TRBV10-2 with TRBJ2-5; 7 bases are a match to TRBD2. The receptor comes from an adult with an advanced solid tumor such as melanoma, head and neck, liver or kidney cancer. This sample comprised CD4+ or CD8+ T cells sorted from blood, obtained in a trial of the OX40 agonist ivuxolimab. This CDR3 is CASTMRGSQETQYF. The CDR3 DNA is TGCGCCAGCACTATGCGGGGGAGCCAAGAGACCCAGTACTTC.